Shown below are 9 T cell receptor beta chains from a single sample sequenced in a study of T cells in Graves' hyperthyroidism and ophthalmopathy. The source material, RNA transcripts, was used to amplify TCR beta CDR3 regions. Initially, a first-round RT-PCR of the TCR CDR3 employed the HTBI primer set. TCRdb passed the multiplex PCR reads through MiXCR, listing each CDR3 protein once. The sample lists about 290,000 distinct CDR3 sequences; roughly a fifth were seen once. The sample consisted of blood. These receptors were obtained from a man in his forties or fifties with Graves' ophthalmopathy.

This clonotype appeared a few times. The V call is TRBV7-8, the J call TRBJ2-2, with D possibly TRBD1 on 6 matching bases. The CDR3 sequence is 13 residues long. The germline V gene encodes CDR1 SGHVS and CDR2 FQNEAQ. Trimming pared 11 bases from V and 6 bases from J, leaving 16 bases between. The CDR3 DNA sequence: TGTGCCTGCCGGGACACTAGGCCCGGGGAGCTGTTTTTT. It codes for CACRDTRPGELFF. Full variable domain (outside the CDR3, taken from reference TRBV7-8 and TRBJ2-2): GAGVSQSPRYKVAKRGQDVALRCDPISGHVSLFWYQQALGQGPEFLTYFQNEAQLDKSGLPSDRFFAERPEGSVSTLKIQRTQQEDSAVYLCACRDTRPGELFFGEGSRLTVL.

V usage is TRBV10-3 and J usage is TRBJ2-3; perhaps D is TRBD1 or TRBD2 (6 bases each). The CDR3 length is 15 residues. The V and J ends lost 3 bases and 6 bases respectively, with 16 bases between them. CDR1 is ENHRY and CDR2 is SYGVKD in the germline V gene. The CDR3, as DNA: TGTGCCATCAGTGACGTTGTAGTGGGGGGCGATACGCAGTATTTT. This translates into CAISDVVVGGDTQYF.

This clonotype appeared a few times. The rearrangement links TRBV5-1 to TRBJ2-3, with TRBD2 matching 9 bases. V was clipped by 1 base and J by 1 base; unmatched bases: 1. The length of the CDR3 is 15 residues. CDR1 SGHRS and CDR2 YFSETQ come from the germline V gene. The CDR3 nucleotides read TGCGCCAGCAGCTTGCGGACTAGCGGCACAGATACGCAGTATTTT. It codes for CASSLRTSGTDTQYF. Based on the CDR3 plus reference TRBV5-1 and TRBJ2-3, the full variable domain is KAGVTQTPRYLIKTRGQQVTLSCSPISGHRSVSWYQQTPGQGLQFLFEYFSETQRNKGNFPGRFSGRQFSNSRSEMNVSTLELGDSALYLCASSLRTSGTDTQYFGPGTRLTVL.

A few counts support this clonotype. This rearrangement joins TRBV12-3 or TRBV12-4 to TRBJ1-5, with 7 bases that match TRBD1. The J segment lost 6 bases and the V segment lost 6 bases, leaving 11 bases of the junction unmatched. The CDR3 is 15 residues long. The chain's CDR3 is CASRSLTGIGQPQHF. CDR3 DNA: TGTGCCAGCAGAAGTCTGACAGGGATCGGTCAGCCCCAGCATTTT.

This clonotype was counted at least ten times. The chain is built from TRBV28 and TRBJ2-1, with 7 bases identical to TRBD2. From germline, CDR1 is MDHEN and CDR2 SYDVKM. With V trimmed by 5 bases and J by 6 bases, 7 bases remained unmatched. The length of the CDR3 is 14 residues. The CDR3 sequence: CASSPLLAGNEQFF. The CDR3 DNA reads as TGTGCCAGCAGTCCCCTTTTAGCGGGCAATGAGCAGTTCTTC.

The table lists this clonotype with a few counts. The rearrangement uses TRBV20-1 and TRBJ1-2; D might be TRBD1 (5 bases). The CDR3 extends over 12 amino acids. V gave up 0 bases and J gave up 7 bases, with 9 bases separating them. Per germline, CDR1 DFQATT and CDR2 SNEGSKA (reference sequence). The CDR3 region is CSARDPGPGYTF. Here the CDR3 DNA reads TGCAGTGCTAGAGATCCGGGGCCTGGCTACACCTTC.

This clonotype has a count of ten or more. This chain connects TRBV7-3 to TRBJ2-7, with TRBD2 matching 9 bases. This CDR3 spans 15 amino acids. V gave up 1 base and J gave up 5 bases; unmatched junction bases: 6. Per germline, CDR1 SGHTA and CDR2 FQGTGA. CDR3 loop: CASSLMGGRGHEQYF. The CDR3 DNA reads as TGTGCCAGCAGCTTAATGGGCGGGAGGGGCCACGAGCAGTACTTC.

This clonotype has only a few counts. The chain carries TRBV11-2 and TRBJ2-2; D not resolved. V dropped 4 bases and J dropped 4 bases, with 10 bases sitting between them. The CDR3 has 14 amino acids. Germline V gene sequence: CDR1 SGHAT, CDR2 FQNNGV. CDR3 loop: CASSSRVGTGELFF. CDR3 bases: TGTGCCAGCAGCTCAAGAGTGGGCACCGGGGAGCTGTTTTTT.

The chain links TRBV29-1 to TRBJ2-5; 7 bases line up with TRBD1. The CDR3 runs to 13 residues. Trimming removed 1 base from V and 5 bases from J; junction bases left unmatched: 4. Germline V gives CDR1 SQVTM, CDR2 ANQGSEA. CDR3 nucleotide sequence: TGCAGCGTTGAAGGACAGGGAATCGAGACCCAGTACTTC. It is translated as CSVEGQGIETQYF.